Listed below are T cell receptor beta chains from one sample, sequenced in a study of graft-versus-host responses after intestinal transplantation. What these receptors recognize is not known. Method: immunoSEQ multiplex PCR; TCRdb's copy keeps in-frame clones and lacks some. The data hold about 59,000 clones, with almost 95% observed a single time. The starting material was unstimulated CD4+ T cells sorted from spleen or lymph node cells, obtained before transplant. The receptors come from a human donor who was the organ donor for an intestinal transplant. Both conserved end residues are part of each CDR3. A D gene is named only where the DNA matches it firmly. Clone size is not always given. Where it is, it says once, few, many or a class for expanded clones.

TRBJ2-1,-,TRBV7-2,TRBD1,TGTGCCAGCAGCTATAGACAGGGGATTGGGTACAATGAGCAGTTCTTC,CASSYRQGIGYNEQFF
TRBJ2-1,-,TRBV11-3,TRBD2,TGTGCCAGCAGCTTAGTGTCTAGCGGACCCTACAATGAGCAGTTCTTC,CASSLVSSGPYNEQFF
TRBJ2-5,-,TRBV7-2,TRBD1,TGTGCCAGCAGCCAGCGACAGGGCCGGGAGACCCAGTACTTC,CASSQRQGRETQYF
TRBJ1-4,-,TRBV5-1,-,TGCGCCAGCAGCCCGACGAAGAACAGGATTGGGGAAAAACTGTTTTTT,CASSPTKNRIGEKLFF
TRBJ1-5,-,TRBV4-1,TRBD1,TGCGCCAGCAGCCATGGTCCGGGACAGGGGGCTTTCCGTCAGCCCCAGCATTTT,CASSHGPGQGAFRQPQHF
TRBJ1-2,-,TRBV30,-,TGTGCCTGGAGTTTGGGCCGCGCGCGGGGTGGCTACACCTTC,CAWSLGRARGGYTF
TRBJ2-7,-,TRBV14,-,TGTGCCAGCAGCCACTCCTACGAGCAGTACTTC,CASSHSYEQYF
TRBJ1-4,-,TRBV29-1,TRBD1,TGCAGCGTCAGGGGGACAATCGATGGGGGAAAACTGTTTTTT,CSVRGTIDGGKLFF
TRBJ2-3,-,TRBV7-9,TRBD1,TGTGCCAGCAGCCTAACAGGGGGTCGGGGCACAGATACGCAGTATTTT,CASSLTGGRGTDTQYF
TRBJ2-5,-,TRBV18,TRBD2,TGTGCCAGCTCACCACCGCTAGCGGGGGACCAAGAGACCCAGTACTTC,CASSPPLAGDQETQYF
TRBJ2-3,-,TRBV6-1,TRBD2,TGTGCCAGCAGTGGAGGGACTAGCGGGGCTCACGTCACAGATACGCAGTATTTT,CASSGGTSGAHVTDTQYF
TRBJ2-7,once,TRBV10-2,TRBD2,TGCGCCAGCAGTGAGTCGGTAGGACTAGCATCCTACGAGCAGTACTTC,CASSESVGLASYEQYF
TRBJ1-5,-,TRBV18,-,TGTGCCAGCTCACCAGGGAATGGCAATCAGCCCCAGCATTTT,CASSPGNGNQPQHF
TRBJ2-1,-,TRBV6-5,-,TGTGCCAGCGGACTCGCTCACAATGAGCAGTTCTTC,CASGLAHNEQFF
TRBJ2-7,once,TRBV6-5,-,TGTGCCAGCAGACCTACTCTAACGATCTCCTACGAGCAGTACTTC,CASRPTLTISYEQYF
TRBJ2-3,few,TRBV12-2,-,TGTGCAAGTCGCTTACAGGGCACAGATACGCAGTATTTT,CASRLQGTDTQYF
TRBJ2-3,once,TRBV5-1,-,TGCGCCAGCAGCTGGACCACAGATACGCAGTATTTT,CASSWTTDTQYF
TRBJ1-6,-,TRBV2,-,TGTGCCAGCAGACCCGGAAAGGGCGCAGTATCACCCCTCCACTTT,CASRPGKGAVSPLHF
TRBJ1-1,-,TRBV6-5,-,TGTGCCAGCCCTAACACTGAAGCTTTCTTT,CASPNTEAFF
TRBJ1-6,-,TRBV6-5,-,TGTGCCAGCAGTTACGAGTCACCCCTCCACTTT,CASSYESPLHF
TRBJ2-3,-,TRBV10-3,TRBD1,TGTGCCACCTGCCGGGACAGGGTCACAGATACGCAGTATTTT,CATCRDRVTDTQYF
TRBJ2-3,-,TRBV7-2,-,TGTGCCAGCAGCGCGGGACCCAGCACAGATACGCAGTATTTT,CASSAGPSTDTQYF
TRBJ1-2,-,TRBV5-1,-,TGCGCCAGCAGCTTCGATTCTTACAGGACCTCAAACTATGGCTACACCTTC,CASSFDSYRTSNYGYTF
TRBJ2-5,-,TRBV30,-,TGTGCCTGGATTGGCAGTTCGAGGGAGACCCAGTACTTC,CAWIGSSRETQYF
TRBJ2-7,-,TRBV19,TRBD2,TGTGCCAGTAGTATCCGACCTCGGGGGGGGCCCTACGAGCAGTACTTC,CASSIRPRGGPYEQYF
TRBJ1-2,few,TRBV19,-,TGTGCCAGTAGTGTCCGCGATGGTGGCTACACCTTC,CASSVRDGGYTF
TRBJ1-2,-,TRBV18,-,TGTGCCAGCTCACCACCGGAACAGATCTATGGCTACACCTTC,CASSPPEQIYGYTF
TRBJ1-2,once,TRBV7-2,TRBD1,TGTGCCAGCAGCTTAGCCGGGACAGGGGACTATGGCTACACCTTC,CASSLAGTGDYGYTF
TRBJ2-1,-,TRBV7-6,TRBD1,TGTGCCAGCAGCTTAACCCGGGACAGATACAATGAGCAGTTCTTC,CASSLTRDRYNEQFF
TRBJ1-2,-,TRBV6-5,TRBD1,TGTGCCAGCACAAGACAGGGGGCCGTTAACTATGGCTACACCTTC,CASTRQGAVNYGYTF
TRBJ2-2,-,TRBV27,-,TGTGCCAGCAGTTTAAGGGTTGGCGGGGAGCTGTTTTTT,CASSLRVGGELFF
TRBJ2-2,-,TRBV5-6,TRBD1,TGTGCCCGCAGCTGGGGGCAGGGGGCGCGAGTGGTCGGGGAGCTGTTTTTT,CARSWGQGARVVGELFF
TRBJ1-1,-,TRBV27,-,TGTGCCAGCAGCCGCCGGGGGCTGGGGAACACTGAAGCTTTCTTT,CASSRRGLGNTEAFF
TRBJ2-7,-,TRBV11-2,-,TGTGCCAGCAGCTTAGCACAGGGTGGGTGGGTGCAGTACTTC,CASSLAQGGWVQYF
TRBJ2-5,-,TRBV27,-,TGTGCCAGCAGTTTGCTTCGCCGACTAAAAGAGACCCAGTACTTC,CASSLLRRLKETQYF
TRBJ1-3,-,TRBV2,-,TGTGCCAGCAGTGTTCAGGGGTTCGGAAACACCATATATTTT,CASSVQGFGNTIYF
TRBJ2-5,-,TRBV19,-,TGTGCCAGTAGTATTTCGGCAGCTCAAGAGACCCAGTACTTC,CASSISAAQETQYF
TRBJ1-3,-,TRBV11-2,-,TGTGCCAGCACACCGACAGAGCTCGGAAACACCATATATTTT,CASTPTELGNTIYF
TRBJ2-7,-,TRBV11-2,-,TGTGCCAGCAGTCCTCCGTCGAACAGCTTGCACTCCTACGAGCAGTACTTC,CASSPPSNSLHSYEQYF
TRBJ1-5,-,TRBV18,-,TGTGCCAGCTCACCACCGGGTCTACAGCCCCAGCATTTT,CASSPPGLQPQHF
TRBJ2-6,-,TRBV12-2,-,TGTGCAAGTCGCTTAGCGGTACGGACCTGGGGACTAGCAAGTGGGCTCGCTGGGGCCAACGTCCTGACTTTC,CASRLAVRTWGLASGLAGANVLTF
TRBJ1-2,-,TRBV7-8,-,TGTGCCAGCAGCTTGAAAGGGGGGAGCTATGGCTACACCTTC,CASSLKGGSYGYTF
TRBJ2-2,-,TRBV7-9,-,TGTGCCAGCAGCTCCCAAACTTTTTGGGACACCGGGGAGCTGTTTTTT,CASSSQTFWDTGELFF
TRBJ2-5,-,TRBV5-4,-,TGTGCCAGTGCCCGGGGGGCCTCGGGGCGAGAGACCCAGTACTTC,CASARGASGRETQYF
TRBJ2-7,once,TRBV5-4,TRBD2,TGTGCCAGCAGCCCAGGGACTAGCGGGGGGGTCGAGCAGTACTTC,CASSPGTSGGVEQYF
TRBJ2-7,-,TRBV5-5,-,TGTGCCAGCAGCCTGGGGCAGGGAAGGCGTGCCAACGAGCAGTACTTC,CASSLGQGRRANEQYF
TRBJ2-3,-,TRBV19,-,TGTGCCAGTAGTATATCGGTCGGGGTACGAAGCACAGATACGCAGTATTTT,CASSISVGVRSTDTQYF
TRBJ1-2,-,TRBV10-3,TRBD1,TGTGCCATCAGTGAGAATGACAGGGGGGATAGCTATGGCTACACCTTC,CAISENDRGDSYGYTF
TRBJ2-7,-,TRBV5-8,TRBD2,TGTGCCAGCAGCTTGCGGGGGGGGGAGCAGTACTTC,CASSLRGGEQYF
TRBJ2-6,-,TRBV5-5,-,TGTGCCAGCAGCCTGCACTCTGGGGCCAACGTCCTGACTTTC,CASSLHSGANVLTF
TRBJ1-1,-,TRBV29-1,-,TGCAGCGTCCGCAGGGTGTTAGCGAGGACTGAAGCTTTCTTT,CSVRRVLARTEAFF
TRBJ2-1,-,TRBV15,TRBD2,TGTGCCACCAGCAGAGATCAAGCGGGGGGCTTACGGAATGAGCAGTTCTTC,CATSRDQAGGLRNEQFF
TRBJ1-1,once,TRBV5-8,-,TGTGCCAGCAGCTTGTTACAGGGAGCTGACACTGAAGCTTTCTTT,CASSLLQGADTEAFF
TRBJ2-5,-,TRBV5-1,-,TGCGCCAGCAGCTTGGGGAAGAGGGAGGTGACCCAGTACTTC,CASSLGKREVTQYF
TRBJ2-5,-,TRBV5-4,-,TGTGCCAGCAGCGGGCTCCAGGGTATCGAGACCCAGTACTTC,CASSGLQGIETQYF
TRBJ1-2,-,TRBV10-3,-,TGTGCCATCAGTGATAACAGGGAGTATGGCTACACCTTC,CAISDNREYGYTF
TRBJ2-2,-,TRBV4-3,-,TGCGCCAGCAGCCAAGTAAGGGCCGGGGAGCTGTTTTTT,CASSQVRAGELFF
TRBJ1-6,-,TRBV7-9,-,TGTGCCAGCAGCTTAGGGGGGGACGGCCATTCACCCCTCCACTTT,CASSLGGDGHSPLHF
TRBJ1-5,-,TRBV15,TRBD1,TGTGCCACCAGCAGAGAGGGACAGAATTATCAGCCCCAGCATTTT,CATSREGQNYQPQHF
TRBJ1-3,few,TRBV7-2,-,TGTGCCAGCAGCTTAAGGGGGAGCTCTGGAAACACCATATATTTT,CASSLRGSSGNTIYF